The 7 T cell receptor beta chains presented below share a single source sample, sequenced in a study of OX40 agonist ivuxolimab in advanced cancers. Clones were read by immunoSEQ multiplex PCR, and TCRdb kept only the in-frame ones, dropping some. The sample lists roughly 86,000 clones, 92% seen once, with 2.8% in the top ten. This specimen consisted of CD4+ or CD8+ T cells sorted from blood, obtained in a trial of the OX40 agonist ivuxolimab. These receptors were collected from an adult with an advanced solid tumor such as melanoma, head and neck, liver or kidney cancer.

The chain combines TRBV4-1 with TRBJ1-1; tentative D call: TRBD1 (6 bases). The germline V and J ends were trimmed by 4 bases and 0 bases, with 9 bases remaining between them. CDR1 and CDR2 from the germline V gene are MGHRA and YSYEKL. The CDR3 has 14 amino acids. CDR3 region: CASSRNRVNTEAFF. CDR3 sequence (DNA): TGCGCCAGCAGCCGAAACAGGGTGAACACTGAAGCTTTCTTT.

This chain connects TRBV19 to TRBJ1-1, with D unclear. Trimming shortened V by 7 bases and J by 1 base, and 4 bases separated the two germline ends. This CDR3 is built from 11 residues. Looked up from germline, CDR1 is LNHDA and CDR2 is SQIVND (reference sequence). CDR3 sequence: CASTKNTEAFF. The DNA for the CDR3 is TGTGCCAGTACTAAGAACACTGAAGCTTTCTTT.

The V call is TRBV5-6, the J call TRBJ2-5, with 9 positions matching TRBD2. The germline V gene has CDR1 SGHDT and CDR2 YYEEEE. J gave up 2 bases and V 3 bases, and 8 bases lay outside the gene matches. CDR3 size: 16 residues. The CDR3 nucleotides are TGTGCCAGCAGCTGGCGGGCGGGAGGGGGGCAAGAGACCCAGTACTTC. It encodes CASSWRAGGGQETQYF.

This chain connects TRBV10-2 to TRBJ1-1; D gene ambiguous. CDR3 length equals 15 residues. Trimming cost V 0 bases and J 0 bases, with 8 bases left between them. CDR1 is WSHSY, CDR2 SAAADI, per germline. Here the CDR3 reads CASSESLAMNTEAFF. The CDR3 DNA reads TGCGCCAGCAGTGAGTCGTTAGCCATGAACACTGAAGCTTTCTTT.

The CDR3 region has the DNA TGTGCCAGCAGCCCAGGACTAGCGGGAGTAGAGACCCAGTACTTC. Translating it yields CASSPGLAGVETQYF. J is TRBJ2-5 and V is TRBV28, with TRBD2 matching 13 bases. V shed 6 bases and J 4 bases; nucleotides not matched to a gene: 5. CDR1 MDHEN and CDR2 SYDVKM come from the germline V gene. This CDR3 comprises 15 residues.

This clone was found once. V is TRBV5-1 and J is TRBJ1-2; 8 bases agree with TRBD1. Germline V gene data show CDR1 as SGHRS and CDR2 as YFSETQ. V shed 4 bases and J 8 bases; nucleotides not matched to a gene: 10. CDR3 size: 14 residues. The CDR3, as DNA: TGCGCCAGCAGCCCTGGACAGGGACAGGTGGGCTACACCTTC. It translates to CASSPGQGQVGYTF.

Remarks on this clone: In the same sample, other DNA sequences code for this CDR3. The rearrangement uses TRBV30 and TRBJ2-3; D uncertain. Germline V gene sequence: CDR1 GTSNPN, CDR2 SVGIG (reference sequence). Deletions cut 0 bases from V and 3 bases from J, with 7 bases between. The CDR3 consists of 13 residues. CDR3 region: CAWSVQGTDTQYF. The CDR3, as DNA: TGTGCCTGGAGTGTACAAGGGACAGATACGCAGTATTTT.